The clone carrying this TCR beta chain was detected ten times or more. What it binds is not known. These data belong to a study of regulatory T cells in long-lasting Graves disease. General study points: Persistent patients shared more public clonotypes (around 3,000) than new patients (nearly 1,000).

V was clipped by 7 bases and J by 5 bases, with 34 bases between them. Looked up from germline, CDR1 is MDHEN and CDR2 is SYDVKM. The CDR3 consists of 20 residues. Time point reported: newly diagnosed GD, antithyroid drugs for less than 3 months. The TCR library was made from RNA that had been extracted from PBMCs in TRIzol. American Thyroid Association guidelines defined how Graves' disease was diagnosed. In Xi'an, China, an endocrinology department was the source of patients. Arm-PCR of CDR3 regions and iRepertoire HTBI primers were used to build TCR beta libraries. A single record per CDR3 protein comes from TCRdb applying MiXCR to the multiplex PCR reads. Of approximately 440,000 distinct CDR3 sequences in the sample, about a sixth were seen once. These data were likewise used in another study, on T cells in Graves' hyperthyroidism and ophthalmopathy. As that study records: Uncontrolled infections, other autoimmune diseases, pregnancy or lactation led to exclusion of patients.

This specimen was peripheral blood mononuclear cells (PBMCs), taken at new diagnosis, from a patient treated with antithyroid drugs. The TCR originated in a man in his forties with Graves disease. This chain joins TRBV28 and TRBJ2-3; the D call may be TRBD1 or TRBD2 (5 bases each). The CDR3: CASTWGLGLAPPMAQDTQYF. CDR3 DNA: TGTGCCAGCACGTGGGGCCTAGGACTCGCTCCCCCTATGGCACAAGATACGCAGTATTTT.